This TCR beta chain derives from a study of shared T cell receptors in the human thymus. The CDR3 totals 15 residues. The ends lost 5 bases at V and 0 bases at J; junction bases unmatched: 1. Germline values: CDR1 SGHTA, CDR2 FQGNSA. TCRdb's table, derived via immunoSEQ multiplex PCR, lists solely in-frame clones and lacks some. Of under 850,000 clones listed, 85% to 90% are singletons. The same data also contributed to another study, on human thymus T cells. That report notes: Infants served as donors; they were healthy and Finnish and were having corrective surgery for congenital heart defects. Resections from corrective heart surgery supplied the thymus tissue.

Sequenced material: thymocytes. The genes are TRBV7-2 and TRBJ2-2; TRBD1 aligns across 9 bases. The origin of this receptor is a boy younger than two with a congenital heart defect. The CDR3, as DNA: TGTGCCAGCAGCCGACAGGGGGCGAACACCGGGGAGCTGTTTTTT. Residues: CASSRQGANTGELFF. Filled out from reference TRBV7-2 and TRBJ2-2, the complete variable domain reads GAGVSQSPSNKVTEKGKDVELRCDPISGHTALYWYRQSLGQGLEFLIYFQGNSAPDKSGLPSDRFSAERTGGSVSTLTIQRTQQEDSAVYLCASSRQGANTGELFFGEGSRLTVL.